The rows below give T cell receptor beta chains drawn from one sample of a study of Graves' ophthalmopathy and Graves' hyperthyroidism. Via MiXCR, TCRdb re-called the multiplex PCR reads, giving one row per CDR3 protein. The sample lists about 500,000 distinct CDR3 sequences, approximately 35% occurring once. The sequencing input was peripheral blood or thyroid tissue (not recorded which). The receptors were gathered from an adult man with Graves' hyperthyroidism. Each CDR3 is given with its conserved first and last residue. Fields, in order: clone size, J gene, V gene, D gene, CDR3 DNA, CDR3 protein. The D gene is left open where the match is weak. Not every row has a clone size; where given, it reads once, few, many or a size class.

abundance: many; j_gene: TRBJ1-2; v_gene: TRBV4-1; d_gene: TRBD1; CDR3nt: TGCGCCAGCAGCCACACCCAGTCAACAGGGGGCATTGGTGGCTACACCTTC; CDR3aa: CASSHTQSTGGIGGYTF
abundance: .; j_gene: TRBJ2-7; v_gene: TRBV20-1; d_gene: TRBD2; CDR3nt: TGCAGTGCTAGAGCGAGGGGGACTAGCGGGAGGCCGGGGTCCTACGAGCAGTACTTC; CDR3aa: CSARARGTSGRPGSYEQYF
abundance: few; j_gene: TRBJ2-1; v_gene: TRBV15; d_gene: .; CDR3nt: TGTGCCACCGGACAGCCGAGCTCCTACAATGAGCAGTTCTTC; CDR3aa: CATGQPSSYNEQFF
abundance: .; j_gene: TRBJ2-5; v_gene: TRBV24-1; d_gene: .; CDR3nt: TGTGCCACCAGTTCGGGTGGAACAGATACGCAGTACTTC; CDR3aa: CATSSGGTDTQYF
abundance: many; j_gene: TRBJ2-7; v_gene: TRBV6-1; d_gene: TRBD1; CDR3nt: TGTGCCAGCAGCCAGACAGGGGGAGACGAGCAGTACTTC; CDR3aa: CASSQTGGDEQYF
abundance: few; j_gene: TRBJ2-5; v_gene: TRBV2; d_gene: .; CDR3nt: TGTGCCAGCAGTGATGGACAGCCCCAAGAGACCCAGTACTTC; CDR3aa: CASSDGQPQETQYF
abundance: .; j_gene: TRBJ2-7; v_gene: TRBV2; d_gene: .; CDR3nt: TGTGCCAGCAGTGTAAGCAGGGAGCCCTTCTACGAGCAGTACTTC; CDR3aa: CASSVSREPFYEQYF
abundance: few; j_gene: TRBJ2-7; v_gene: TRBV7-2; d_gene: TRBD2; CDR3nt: TGTGCCAGCAGCCAAGAAACTAGCGGCCCCTACGAGCAGTACTTC; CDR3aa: CASSQETSGPYEQYF
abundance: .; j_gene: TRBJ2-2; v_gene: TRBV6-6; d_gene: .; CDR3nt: TGTGCCAGCAGTTACTCGGTACAGACCGGGGAGCTGTTTTTT; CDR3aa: CASSYSVQTGELFF
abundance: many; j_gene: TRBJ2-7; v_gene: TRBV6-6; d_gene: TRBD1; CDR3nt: TGTGCCAGCAGTTACGACCCTTCAACCGGGACAGCGATCTACGAGCAGTACTTC; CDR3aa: CASSYDPSTGTAIYEQYF
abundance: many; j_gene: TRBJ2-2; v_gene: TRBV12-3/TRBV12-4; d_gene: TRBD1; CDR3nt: TGTGCCAGCAAGGGACAGGGTTACACCGGGGAGCTGTTTTTT; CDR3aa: CASKGQGYTGELFF
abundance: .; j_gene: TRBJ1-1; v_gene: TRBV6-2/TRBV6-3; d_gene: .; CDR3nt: TGTGCCAGCAGTTATAATCCCGGGAGAATGAACACTGAAGCTTTCTTT; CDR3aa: CASSYNPGRMNTEAFF
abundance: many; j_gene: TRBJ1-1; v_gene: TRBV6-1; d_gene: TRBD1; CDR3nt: TGTGCCAGCAGTGCGACAGGGACTGAAGCTTTCTTT; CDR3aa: CASSATGTEAFF
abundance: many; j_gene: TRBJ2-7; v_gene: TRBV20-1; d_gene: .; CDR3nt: TGCAGTGCTAGAGATCCGGAGGGGCTTAACTCCTACGAGCAGTACTTC; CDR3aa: CSARDPEGLNSYEQYF
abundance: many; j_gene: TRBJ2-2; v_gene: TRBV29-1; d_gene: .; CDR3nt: TGCAGCGTTAAAGATTACACCGGGGAGCTGTTTTTT; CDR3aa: CSVKDYTGELFF
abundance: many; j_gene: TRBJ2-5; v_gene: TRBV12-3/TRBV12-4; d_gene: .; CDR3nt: TGTGCCAGCAGTTTAGCGCAGGGGGAGACCCAGTACTTC; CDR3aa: CASSLAQGETQYF
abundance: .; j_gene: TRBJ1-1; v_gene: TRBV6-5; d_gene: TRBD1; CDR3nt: TGTGCCAGCAGATTAACACAGGGGCGGCAGGAAGCTTTCTTT; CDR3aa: CASRLTQGRQEAFF
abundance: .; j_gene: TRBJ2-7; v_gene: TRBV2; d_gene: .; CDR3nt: TGTGCCAGCATCCCAAAACGGGTACCTTCCTACGAGCAGTACTTC; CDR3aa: CASIPKRVPSYEQYF
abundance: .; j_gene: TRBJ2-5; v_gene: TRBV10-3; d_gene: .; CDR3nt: TGTGCCATCAGTGAGACTAGCAGCCAAGAGACCCAGTACTTC; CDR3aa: CAISETSSQETQYF
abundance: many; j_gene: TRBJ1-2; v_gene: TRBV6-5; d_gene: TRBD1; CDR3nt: TGTGCCAGCAGTCCTTTCCCACAGGGGGCGGATAACTATGGCTACACCTTC; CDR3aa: CASSPFPQGADNYGYTF
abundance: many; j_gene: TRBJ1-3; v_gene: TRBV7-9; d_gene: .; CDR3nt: TGTGCCACCTCCGAGGACTCTGGAAACACCATATATTTT; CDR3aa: CATSEDSGNTIYF
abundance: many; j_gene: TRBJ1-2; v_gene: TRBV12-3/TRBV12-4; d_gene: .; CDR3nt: TGTGCCAGCAGTCCCACCGGGCCGCTCTATGGCTACACCTTC; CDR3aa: CASSPTGPLYGYTF
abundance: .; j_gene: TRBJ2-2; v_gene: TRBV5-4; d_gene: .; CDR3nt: TGTGCCAGCAGTCGTCGTTCGATAGGGCTCGCGAACACCGGGGAGCTGTTTTTT; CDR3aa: CASSRRSIGLANTGELFF
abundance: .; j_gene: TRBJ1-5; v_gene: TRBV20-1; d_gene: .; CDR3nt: TGCAGTGCTCTTTTGCGGGCCGGGGAGGCTCAGCCCCAGCATTTT; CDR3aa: CSALLRAGEAQPQHF
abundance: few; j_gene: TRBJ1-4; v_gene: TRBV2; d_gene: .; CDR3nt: TGTGCCAGCATTCCCGAGGACAGACCTAATGAAAAACTGTTTTTT; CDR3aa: CASIPEDRPNEKLFF
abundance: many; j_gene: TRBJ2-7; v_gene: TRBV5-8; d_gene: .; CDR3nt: TGTGCCAGCAGCTTAGCGGGCCGGCAGTACTTC; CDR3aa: CASSLAGRQYF
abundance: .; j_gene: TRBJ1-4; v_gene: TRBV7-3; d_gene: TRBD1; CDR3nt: TGCGCCAGCAGCCAAGGTCGGGGACAGAATAATAAAAAACTGTTTTTT; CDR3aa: CASSQGRGQNNKKLFF
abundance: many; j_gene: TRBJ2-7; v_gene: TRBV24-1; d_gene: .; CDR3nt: TGTGCCACCAGTGAAGGCACCTACGAGCAGTACTTC; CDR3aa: CATSEGTYEQYF
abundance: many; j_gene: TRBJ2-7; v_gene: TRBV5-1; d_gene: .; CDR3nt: TGCGCCAGCAAGTTGGGGGTCTCCTACGAGCAGTACTTC; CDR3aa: CASKLGVSYEQYF
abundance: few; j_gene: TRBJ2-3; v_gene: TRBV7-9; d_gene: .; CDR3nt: TGTGCCAGCAGCTTAGAGGTGGTGTCGGATACGCAGTATTTT; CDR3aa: CASSLEVVSDTQYF
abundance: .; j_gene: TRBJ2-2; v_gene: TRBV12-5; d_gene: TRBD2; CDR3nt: TGTGCTAGTGGTTTGACCCATAGCGGGAGGCTAAACACCGGGGAGCTGTTTTTT; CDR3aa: CASGLTHSGRLNTGELFF
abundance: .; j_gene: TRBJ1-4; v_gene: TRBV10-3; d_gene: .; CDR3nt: TGTGCCATCGGGACGGACCCAACTAATGAAAAACTGTTTTTT; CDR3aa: CAIGTDPTNEKLFF
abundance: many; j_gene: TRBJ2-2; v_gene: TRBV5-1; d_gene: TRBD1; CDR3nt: TGCGCCAGCAGCCCCATAGACAGGGATGACACCGGGGAGCTGTTTTTT; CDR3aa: CASSPIDRDDTGELFF
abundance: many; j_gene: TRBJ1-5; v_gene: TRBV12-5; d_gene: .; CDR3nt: TGTGCTAGTGGTTTGGCCTCTCAGCCCCAGCATTTT; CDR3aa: CASGLASQPQHF
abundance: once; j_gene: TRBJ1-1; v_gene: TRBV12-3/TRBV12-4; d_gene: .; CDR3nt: TGTGCCAGCAGCAATCGGGCCACTGAAGCTTTCTTT; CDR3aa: CASSNRATEAFF
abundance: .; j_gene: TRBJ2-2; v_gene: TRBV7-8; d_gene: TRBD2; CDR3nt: TGTGCCAGCAGCTCTCGTGGACTAGCGGGAGCGAACACCGGGGAGCTGTTTTTT; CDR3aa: CASSSRGLAGANTGELFF
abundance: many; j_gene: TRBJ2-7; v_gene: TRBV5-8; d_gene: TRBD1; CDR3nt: TGTGCCAGCAGCTCAGTCGGCCGAGAGGACAGGTCGCAAGGATTC; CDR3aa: CASSSVGREDRSQGF
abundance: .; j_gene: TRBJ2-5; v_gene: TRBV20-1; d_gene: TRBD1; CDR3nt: TGCAGTGCTAGGTTGCCGGGACAGCAAGAGACCCAGTACTTC; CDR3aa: CSARLPGQQETQYF
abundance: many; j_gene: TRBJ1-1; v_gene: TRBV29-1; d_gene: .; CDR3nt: TGCAGCGTTGGGGGGCGAAGGATTGAATCTGAAGCTTTCTTT; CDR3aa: CSVGGRRIESEAFF
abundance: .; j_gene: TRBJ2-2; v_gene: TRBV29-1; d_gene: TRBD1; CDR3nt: TGCAGCGTTGAGACCTACCGACAGGGAAGGATCCCGAACACCGGGGAGCTGTTTTTT; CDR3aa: CSVETYRQGRIPNTGELFF
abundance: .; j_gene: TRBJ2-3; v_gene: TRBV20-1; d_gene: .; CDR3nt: TGCAGTGCTAGAGATAGCTGGCAGTACTCGGATAGCACAGATACGCAGTATTTT; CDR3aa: CSARDSWQYSDSTDTQYF